Shown below are 16 T cell receptor beta chains from a single sample sequenced in a study of CD8 T cells in ankylosing spondylitis. A single record per CDR3 protein comes from TCRdb applying MiXCR to the 5' RACE reads. Of 250,000 to 400,000 distinct CDR3 sequences detected, around a tenth appear once; the ten largest clones hold around 8.4%. The sample comprised blood, either unsorted or a sorted T cell fraction (not recorded which). Receptor source: a female donor with ankylosing spondylitis or in good health (not recorded which).

This clonotype has a count of ten or more. The J gene is TRBJ2-2, the V gene TRBV6-2 or TRBV6-3, with TRBD2 identical over 11 bases. Germline V lookup: CDR1 MNHEY, CDR2 SVGEGT. V dropped 6 bases and J dropped 1; count of bases not matched to a gene: 7. The CDR3 totals 17 residues. The CDR3 is CASSLHGTSGNTGELFF. The CDR3 DNA is TGTGCCAGCAGCCTGCACGGGACTAGCGGGAACACCGGGGAGCTGTTTTTT.

The chain employs TRBV28 and TRBJ1-5; possibly TRBD1 for D (5 bases). The germline V gene has CDR1 MDHEN and CDR2 SYDVKM. This CDR3 is built from 16 residues. The ends were cut back, 7 bases at V and 4 bases at J, with 20 bases in the middle. CDR3: CASTPLGYKGNQPQHF. DNA for the CDR3: TGTGCCAGCACCCCCTTGGGTTACAAGGGGAATCAGCCCCAGCATTTT.

This clonotype was found many times. The V gene is TRBV7-6, the J gene TRBJ2-3; no clear D. In germline, CDR1 is SGHVS, CDR2 FNYEAQ. V gave up 4 bases and J gave up 2 bases, with 10 bases separating them. The CDR3 extends over 14 amino acids. The CDR3 DNA follows: TGTGCCAGCAGCTCCCTCCCCTCCACAGATACGCAGTATTTT. It yields the protein CASSSLPSTDTQYF.

The chain has TRBV6-2 or TRBV6-3 and TRBJ2-6; a weak D match, TRBD1 (5 bases). In germline, CDR1 is MNHEY, CDR2 SVGEGT. The CDR3 is 16 amino acids. V was shortened by 6 bases and J by 1 base, with 13 bases between the two germline ends. The CDR3 reads CASRSTDSSGANVLTF. DNA of the CDR3: TGTGCCAGCAGGTCGACAGATAGTTCTGGGGCCAACGTCCTGACTTTC.

This chain joins TRBV6-2 or TRBV6-3 and TRBJ2-2; 9 bases are shared with TRBD1. The germline CDR1 and CDR2 sequences are MNHEY and SVGEGT. The trim removed 0 bases at V and 1 base at J, leaving 3 bases unmatched. The CDR3 extends over 17 amino acids. CDR3 amino acids: CASSYSGGQGNTGELFF. Here the CDR3 DNA reads TGTGCCAGCAGTTACTCGGGGGGACAGGGGAACACCGGGGAGCTGTTTTTT.

This clonotype came up many times. This chain joins TRBV10-2 and TRBJ2-3; D is perhaps TRBD1 (5 bases). V lost 8 bases and J 2 bases, leaving 17 bases between the germline ends. CDR1 and CDR2 from the germline V gene are WSHSY and SAAADI. The length of the CDR3 is 15 residues. CDR3 sequence: CASLPWGGSTDTQYF. Here the CDR3 DNA reads TGCGCCAGCCTCCCCTGGGGCGGCTCCACAGATACGCAGTATTTT.

The genes are TRBV5-1 and TRBJ1-1, with 7 bases matching TRBD1. CDR1 and CDR2 (germline): SGHRS, YFSETQ. CDR3 length equals 16 residues. With 2 bases clipped from V and 5 bases from J, the junction kept 12 bases outside the gene matches. CDR3 residues: CASSFGGTDVGTEAFF. The CDR3 bases are TGCGCCAGCAGCTTTGGGGGGACAGATGTTGGGACTGAAGCTTTCTTT.

Ten or more counts support this clonotype. This sequence joins TRBV4-3 and TRBJ2-1; TRBD2 aligns across 10 bases. The CDR3 extends over 16 amino acids. Germline assignment: CDR1 LGHNA and CDR2 YSLEER. V lost 1 base and J lost 4; bases outside the gene matches: 4. CDR3 nucleotides: TGCGCCAGCAGCCAAGGGACTAGCGGCCAATACAATGAGCAGTTCTTC. It specifies CASSQGTSGQYNEQFF.

This clonotype has only a few counts. The rearrangement joins TRBV11-2 to TRBJ2-1; 9 bases fit TRBD2. V trimming: 7 bases; J trimming: 15 bases; junction bases outside the gene matches: 10. CDR1 and CDR2 (germline): SGHAT, FQNNGV. CDR3 length: 12 amino acids. The CDR3 sequence: CASTSGGREGFF. DNA of the CDR3: TGTGCCAGCACCTCAGGTGGGCGGGAGGGGTTCTTC. Full variable domain (outside the CDR3, taken from reference TRBV11-2 and TRBJ2-1): EAGVAQSPRYKIIEKRQSVAFWCNPISGHATLYWYQQILGQGPKLLIQFQNNGVVDDSQLPKDRFSAERLKGVDSTLKIQPAKLEDSAVYLCASTSGGREGFFGPGTRLTVL.

The chain recombines TRBV7-2 with TRBJ2-7; no clear D gene. Germline V gene lookup returns CDR1 SGHTA and CDR2 FQGNSA. The V end was cut by 1 base, the J end by 5 bases, with 6 bases between. The CDR3 totals 12 residues. The CDR3 bases are TGTGCCAGCAGCTTAGGAATAAACGAGCAGTACTTC. It translates to CASSLGINEQYF.

V usage is TRBV12-3 or TRBV12-4 and J usage is TRBJ2-7; D call uncertain. Deletions cut 4 bases from V and 1 base from J, with 14 bases between. This CDR3 is 15 amino acids long. In DNA, the CDR3 is TGTGCCAGCAGTTCGTACCGTAGTGGGTCCTACGAGCAGTACTTC. Its translation: CASSSYRSGSYEQYF.

This clonotype came up many times. The chain links TRBV5-1 to TRBJ2-7, with 8 nucleotides matching TRBD1. Germline V gives CDR1 SGHRS, CDR2 YFSETQ. V lost 4 bases to trimming and J lost 6 bases; unmatched junction nucleotides: 9. The length of the CDR3 is 14 residues. Written as DNA, the CDR3 is TGCGCCAGCAGCCTTACGACAGGGGACTCCGAGCAGTACTTC. Its translation: CASSLTTGDSEQYF. Full variable domain (remainder filled in from reference TRBV5-1 and TRBJ2-7): KAGVTQTPRYLIKTRGQQVTLSCSPISGHRSVSWYQQTPGQGLQFLFEYFSETQRNKGNFPGRFSGRQFSNSRSEMNVSTLELGDSALYLCASSLTTGDSEQYFGPGTRLTVT.

This clonotype was seen at least ten times. The rearrangement links TRBV28 to TRBJ1-1; no firm D call. The CDR3 length is 16 residues. The V gene lost 6 bases and the J gene lost 2 bases, with 19 bases spanning the gap. Germline V gene lookup returns CDR1 MDHEN and CDR2 SYDVKM. The CDR3 here is CASRGGPRTANTEAFF. For the CDR3, the DNA is TGTGCCAGCAGGGGTGGGCCAAGGACGGCTAACACTGAAGCTTTCTTT.

The rearrangement links TRBV5-1 to TRBJ1-4; no reliable D call. Germline assignment: CDR1 SGHRS and CDR2 YFSETQ. The length of the CDR3 is 18 residues. V lost 0 bases, J lost 0 bases, and 15 bases lay in between. The CDR3 reads CASSLGQRSFSTNEKLFF. In nucleotides, the CDR3 is TGCGCCAGCAGCTTGGGGCAACGCAGTTTCTCAACTAATGAAAAACTGTTTTTT.

This clonotype was seen ten or more times. The chain couples TRBV28 to TRBJ1-2, with D perhaps TRBD1 (6 bases). The CDR3 contains 16 residues. V lost 3 bases and J lost 0, with 14 bases in between. Germline V gene lookup returns CDR1 MDHEN and CDR2 SYDVKM. The CDR3 DNA reads TGTGCCAGCAGTTTCTCGGGACAAACCTCTAACTATGGCTACACCTTC. Translated: CASSFSGQTSNYGYTF.

This clonotype was counted between two and nine times. This chain uses TRBV27 with TRBJ2-7; 10 bases are shared with TRBD2. V trimming: 1 base; J trimming: 3 bases; junction bases outside the gene matches: 3. This CDR3 contains 15 residues. Germline CDR1 is MNHEY and CDR2 is SMNVEV (reference sequence). The CDR3 loop is CASSLLAGGNYEQYF. For the CDR3, the DNA is TGTGCCAGCAGTTTATTAGCGGGAGGAAACTACGAGCAGTACTTC.